This entry describes one TCR beta chain. Its antigen remains unidentified. Healthy donors of bone marrow made up the group. Primers included in the PCR were 60 Vbeta and 13 Jbeta primers. TCRdb keeps only in-frame clones here, not all; method: immunoSEQ multiplex PCR. The sample yields 150,000 or so clones, about 65% seen once. This specimen comes from a study of cytomegalovirus exposure and HLA in healthy donors. Study conclusions and caveats: Upon later analysis, HLA-associated TCR beta chains proved more clonally expanded than other, equally common chains.

This CDR3 contains 16 residues. V lost 4 bases and J lost 6, with 21 bases in between. The germline V gene encodes CDR1 SGDLS and CDR2 YYNGEE. The V gene is TRBV9, the J gene TRBJ2-3; no reliable D call. The sequenced material came from PBMCs. This receptor was taken from a man aged 35 to 55 in good health and CMV-seropositive. The CDR3 DNA follows: TGTGCCAGCAGCTCCCCTCGCAGCGAGGCTTTGGATACGCAGTATTTT. Encoded protein: CASSSPRSEALDTQYF.